The next 15 T cell receptor beta chains were all read from a single sample in a study of cytomegalovirus exposure and HLA in healthy donors. The PCR made use of 60 Vbeta and 13 Jbeta primers. Clones were sequenced by immunoSEQ multiplex PCR, and TCRdb holds only the in-frame ones, with some missing. This table holds some 90,000 clones, 70% to 80% found once. Sequenced input: PBMCs. These receptors originate from a man aged 25 to 45 in good health and CMV-seronegative.

This chain connects TRBV27 to TRBJ2-2, with a weak D call TRBD2 (5 bases). Germline-derived CDR1 and CDR2 are MNHEY and SMNVEV (reference sequence). CDR3 length equals 17 residues. Between the trimmed V and J ends, which lost 3 bases and 6 bases, there was a span of 20 bases. CDR3 DNA sequence: TGTGCCAGCAGTTTGGGTTTGATTTCGGGGAAGCCCGGGGAGCTGTTTTTT. It yields the protein CASSLGLISGKPGELFF.

V gene TRBV13 combines with J gene TRBJ2-1, with a weak D call TRBD2 (6 bases). Germline CDR1 reads PRHDT; CDR2 reads FYEKMQ (reference sequence). The CDR3 is made up of 15 amino acids. The V end was cut by 5 bases, the J end by 0 bases, with 11 bases between. DNA for the CDR3: TGTGCCAGCAGCCCTAGCGTCAGCTCCTACAATGAGCAGTTCTTC. Its translation is CASSPSVSSYNEQFF.

A word on this clone: One junction end does not reproduce the germline sequence, and a read error may be involved. This chain connects TRBV7-9 to TRBJ1-4, with a weak D call TRBD1 (5 bases). CDR3 length: 14 amino acids. CDR1 is SEHNR, CDR2 FQNEAQ, per germline (reference sequence). The CDR3 is CSSNVLGGSEKLFF. The CDR3 nucleotides are TGTTCCAGCAACGTACTGGGGGGGAGCGAAAAACTGTTTTTT. The whole variable domain, filled in from reference TRBV7-9 and TRBJ1-4, reads DTGVSQNPRHKITKRGQNVTFRCDPISEHNRLYWYRQTLGQGPEFLTYFQNEAQLEKSRLLSDRFSAERPKGSFSTLEIQRTEQGDSAMYLCSSNVLGGSEKLFFGSGTQLSVL.

The genes are TRBV18 and TRBJ2-7, with 9 nucleotides matching TRBD2. J gave up 2 bases and V 5 bases, and 13 bases lay outside the gene matches. The CDR3 contains 17 residues. CDR1 and CDR2 (germline): KGHSH, LQKENI. CDR3 DNA: TGTGCCAGCTCAACCCGGGGTAGCGGGGGACCAACCTACGAGCAGTACTTC. Residues: CASSTRGSGGPTYEQYF.

Comments on this clone: A read error may produce the germline difference seen at one junction end. The rearrangement joins TRBV5-1 to TRBJ2-2, with D tentatively TRBD1 (5 bases). The germline CDR1 and CDR2 sequences are SGHRS and YFSETQ. CDR3 length: 15 residues. The CDR3 reads CASSLIKGHTGELFF. In DNA, the CDR3 is TGTGCCAGCAGCTTGATCAAGGGGCACACCGGGGAGCTGTTTTTT.

J is TRBJ1-1 and V is TRBV5-1; a weak D match, TRBD1 (5 bases). The length of the CDR3 is 16 residues. Germline V gives CDR1 SGHRS, CDR2 YFSETQ. V lost 0 bases to trimming and J lost 3 bases, with 15 bases between them. Here the CDR3 DNA reads TGCGCCAGCAGCTTGGCCGCTAGGACATGGGACACTGAAGCTTTCTTT. Protein sequence: CASSLAARTWDTEAFF.

The chain couples TRBV7-2 to TRBJ1-2, with 7 bases lining up with TRBD1. This CDR3 is 15 amino acids long. Germline V gives CDR1 SGHTA, CDR2 FQGNSA. V lost 5 bases to trimming and J lost 0 bases; unmatched junction nucleotides: 6. Here the CDR3 reads CASSPWTGSNYGYTF. DNA for the CDR3: TGTGCCAGCAGCCCGTGGACAGGATCTAACTATGGCTACACCTTC. The full variable domain, its missing parts supplied by reference TRBV7-2 and TRBJ1-2, is GAGVSQSPSNKVTEKGKDVELRCDPISGHTALYWYRQSLGQGLEFLIYFQGNSAPDKSGLPSDRFSAERTGGSVSTLTIQRTQQEDSAVYLCASSPWTGSNYGYTFGSGTRLTVV.

CDR3 DNA: TGTGCCAGCTCACCTGGGACTGACACCCCCGGCTACACCTTC. Protein sequence: CASSPGTDTPGYTF. The gene calls are TRBV18 and TRBJ1-2; D perhaps matches TRBD1 (5 bases). Germline V CDR1 and CDR2: KGHSH, LQKENI. The CDR3 has 14 residues. V gave up 3 bases and J gave up 8 bases, with 16 bases separating them.

The chain employs TRBV27 and TRBJ2-1; D possibly corresponds to TRBD1 (5 bases). V shed 6 bases and J shed 2 bases, with 5 bases lying between them. CDR1 and CDR2 from the germline V gene are MNHEY and SMNVEV (reference sequence). The CDR3 runs 12 residues. The CDR3 region has the DNA TGTGCCAGCAGAGGGGCCTACAATGAGCAGTTCTTC. It encodes CASRGAYNEQFF.

V usage is TRBV4-3 and J usage is TRBJ2-7; a possible D gene is TRBD1 (6 bases). V was clipped by 0 bases and J by 2 bases, with 8 bases between them. Germline assignment: CDR1 LGHNA and CDR2 YSLEER. The CDR3 loop spans 14 amino acids. The chain's CDR3 is CASSQDRGTYEQYF. The CDR3 coding sequence is TGCGCCAGCAGCCAAGATAGGGGGACCTACGAGCAGTACTTC.

This clone appeared a few times. The chain joins TRBV18 to TRBJ1-5; a possible D gene is TRBD1 (6 bases). The length of the CDR3 is 17 residues. V lost 3 bases and J lost 0, with 15 bases in between. Germline CDR1 KGHSH, CDR2 LQKENI. The CDR3 sequence is CASSPRTALDSNQPQHF. The CDR3 DNA sequence: TGTGCCAGCTCACCTAGGACAGCCTTAGATAGCAATCAGCCCCAGCATTTT.

This chain links TRBV19 with TRBJ2-1, with 11 bases identical to TRBD2. The germline CDR1 and CDR2 sequences are LNHDA and SQIVND (reference sequence). The V gene end was trimmed by 6 bases and the J gene end by 5 bases; junction bases not matched to a gene: 6. This CDR3 is 15 amino acids long. The CDR3 here is CASRAGLAEDNEQFF. The CDR3 DNA reads TGTGCCAGTAGGGCGGGACTAGCGGAAGACAATGAGCAGTTCTTC.

The gene calls are TRBV4-3 and TRBJ1-3; TRBD1 is a possible D gene (5 bases). V lost 0 bases and J 0 bases, leaving 9 bases between the germline ends. Germline V CDR1 and CDR2: LGHNA, YSLEER. The CDR3 is 16 amino acids. The CDR3 sequence: CASSQDYRFSGNTIYF. The CDR3 region has the DNA TGCGCCAGCAGCCAAGATTACAGGTTCTCTGGAAACACCATATATTTT.

This chain connects TRBV25-1 to TRBJ1-1; D may be TRBD1 (6 bases). V was cut by 3 bases and J by 1 base, with 9 bases left in between. Per the germline V gene, CDR1 is MGHDK and CDR2 is SYGVNS. The CDR3 runs 14 residues. The DNA for the CDR3 is TGTGCCAGCAGTGACCAGGGGCAGAACACTGAAGCTTTCTTT. This translates into CASSDQGQNTEAFF.

A single count supports this clone. The rearrangement links TRBV7-9 to TRBJ2-7, with D possibly being TRBD1 (7 bases). Trimming cost V 1 base and J 1 base, with 11 bases left between them. CDR1 is SEHNR and CDR2 is FQNEAQ in the germline V gene (reference sequence). The CDR3 is 15 amino acids. For the CDR3, the DNA is TGTGCCAGCAGCTTAGGGGCAGGGGGGTCCTACGAGCAGTACGTC. Its protein product is CASSLGAGGSYEQYV.